This entry describes one T cell receptor (beta chain). What this receptor recognizes is not known. The record has no base qualities; no much larger clone is one base away. The data stem from a study of T cell responses to AZD1222 COVID-19 vaccine (dated by TCRdb to 2020 to 2022). Broadly, across the study: TCR sequencing was performed for roughly 240 trial participants, of whom around 200 were given two doses of AZD1222 and some 26 were given two doses of MenACWY control vaccine. Enrollment into the trials was organized by age into subgroups of 18-55, 56-69 and 70-plus years, and those subgroups contained roughly 150, 30 and 60 TCR-sequenced participants, respectively. Broader findings and caveats from the paper: After two AZD1222 doses, both the breadth and the depth of spike-specific TCRs were significantly higher than at day 0 and than in MenACWY recipients. Conclusions about previously exposed vaccinees are limited, since just a handful of AZD1222 recipients were seropositive for SARS-CoV-2 at baseline. The whole spike protein was spanned by vaccine-associated CD4 TCRs, and dominant responses were seen in regions 160-218 and 743-854. Nearly half of unique spike-specific TCRs reportedly recognized epitopes outside regions mutated in the B.1.351 and B.1.1.7 variants. Participants were mostly white British, with more females than males. The authors suggested clonal diversity may have been underestimated. In the small 56-69-year group, the increase in depth fell short of significance, most likely because of low power. Because no samples from the day 14 peak response were available, repertoires could be characterized only after the peak T cell response.

The CDR3 contains 14 residues, cysteine and phenylalanine counted. Just the 42-base CDR3 DNA is kept, in frame starting at base 1. CDR1 and CDR2 are drawn from the germline V gene (reference sequence): MNHEY, SMNVEV. Trimming takes 6 bases from V and 1 base from J, and the germline ends sit 11 bases apart. The time point label for this specimen denotes: about 28 days (+/-7) after the second vaccine dose. The treatment or condition label here, explained by the study, means: meningococcal conjugate vaccine given as trial control. Samples from vaccinated people were obtained from the UK trials COV001 and COV002, which included a single-blind randomized controlled phase 2/3 trial of AZD1222 (ChAdOx1 nCoV-19) in healthy adults. Trial participant PBMC samples were collected at day 0 and day 28 after the second dose for TCRbeta chain sequencing. The CDR3 regions of human TCRbeta chains were subjected to immunosequencing. As for how the authors treated the data: TCRs in the repertoires were compared against a reference library of SARS-CoV-2-specific TCRs that had been generated with the MIRA antigen-specificity platform. Breadth was defined as the fraction of unique TCRs that were SARS-CoV-2-associated, and depth was defined as the fraction of total T cells that were SARS-CoV-2-associated. Using the MIRA data, every spike-specific TCR was mapped to the spike region that the TCR reacted to and assigned to either a CD4 or a CD8 class. Log10-transformed breadth and depth values were compared by one-way ANOVA with Sidak's multiple comparisons tests. The clones in this table, taken by TCRdb from immuneACCESS, are in-frame only. Not every clone is retained; where verified, under half of the shortfall comes from an unresolved V gene, and the cause of the rest is unknown. V and J calls and clone size are copied from that table; D and trimming were computed from the DNA. This sample comprises tens of thousands of clones, roughly 88% of them detected only once. The leading ten clones occupy around a quarter of the sample.

The material was peripheral blood, obtained 28 days after the second dose of the MenACWY control vaccine. The V gene is TRBV27 and the J gene is TRBJ2-3; no D gene can be assigned with confidence. The sequence came from an adult who received the MenACWY meningococcal vaccine as a control. The CDR3 corresponds to CASSYVGGTDTQYF. The bases read TGTGCCAGCAGCTACGTTGGGGGCACAGATACGCAGTATTTT.